The 30 T cell receptor beta chains below come from one sample, sequenced in a study of CD8 T cells in ankylosing spondylitis. Their cognate antigens are unknown. TCRdb analysed the 5' RACE reads with MiXCR anew, one entry per CDR3 protein. Altogether fewer than 400,000 distinct CDR3 sequences are present, more than 20% being singletons, with the ten largest covering 15% to 20%. The study, taken as a whole, reports: Blood from ankylosing spondylitis patients appeared to carry a characteristic roughly 8-variant TCR beta motif.

Sequencing was carried out using blood, either unsorted or a sorted T cell fraction (not recorded which). The receptors derive from a male donor with ankylosing spondylitis.

This sequence joins TRBV20-1 and TRBJ2-7, with D tentatively TRBD2 (6 bases). Trimming left V 3 bases short and J 0 bases short, with 12 bases between. The CDR3 has 14 residues. The germline V gene encodes CDR1 DFQATT and CDR2 SNEGSKA (reference sequence). This CDR3 is CSASFVGSSYEQYF. As DNA, the CDR3 is TGCAGTGCTAGTTTCGTCGGGAGCTCCTACGAGCAGTACTTC.

V and J are TRBV3-1 and TRBJ1-3, with D possibly being TRBD1 (5 bases). Germline CDR1 LGHDT, CDR2 YNNKEL (reference sequence). The length of the CDR3 is 15 residues. Trimming stripped 5 bases from V and 2 bases from J, with 13 bases between. The chain's CDR3 is CASSGGVSAGNTIYF. The CDR3 coding sequence is TGTGCCAGCAGCGGAGGGGTATCTGCTGGAAACACCATATATTTT.

Written as DNA, the CDR3 is TGCGCCAGCAGCTTGTCCGGGCCCCAGAACACCGGGGAGCTGTTTTTT. This translates into CASSLSGPQNTGELFF. The rearrangement links TRBV5-1 to TRBJ2-2, with D hard to call. The CDR3 runs 16 residues. V lost 1 base and J lost 1, with 11 bases in between. Per germline, CDR1 SGHRS and CDR2 YFSETQ.

This clonotype was observed a single time. The chain carries TRBV24-1 and TRBJ2-3; D is unresolved. Germline V gene sequence: CDR1 KGHDR, CDR2 SFDVKD. This CDR3 has 15 residues. V lost 7 bases and J 0 bases, leaving 13 bases between the germline ends. CDR3 in DNA: TGTGCCACCAGCAAGGGAACGTACAGCACAGATACGCAGTATTTT. It translates to CATSKGTYSTDTQYF.

This clonotype was counted only a few times. The rearrangement joins TRBV5-1 to TRBJ2-7; D gene ambiguous. Germline loops: CDR1 SGHRS, CDR2 YFSETQ. V was clipped by 3 bases and J by 6 bases, with 19 bases between them. The CDR3 loop spans 15 amino acids. This CDR3 reads CASSYLTGGESEQYF. CDR3 nucleotides: TGCGCCAGCAGCTACCTCACGGGTGGAGAAAGCGAGCAGTACTTC. Based on the CDR3 plus reference TRBV5-1 and TRBJ2-7, the full variable domain is KAGVTQTPRYLIKTRGQQVTLSCSPISGHRSVSWYQQTPGQGLQFLFEYFSETQRNKGNFPGRFSGRQFSNSRSEMNVSTLELGDSALYLCASSYLTGGESEQYFGPGTRLTVT.

This clonotype showed up just a few times. V and J are TRBV19 and TRBJ1-4; weak D call: TRBD1 (6 bases). CDR1 LNHDA and CDR2 SQIVND come from the germline V gene (reference sequence). The CDR3 sequence is 15 residues long. Trimming took off 1 base at V and 5 bases at J, with 11 bases between the two ends. CDR3 protein: CASSIGGQGNEKLFF. DNA for the CDR3: TGTGCCAGTAGTATAGGGGGGCAGGGAAATGAAAAACTGTTTTTT.

The chain joins TRBV5-5 to TRBJ1-1; D possibly corresponds to TRBD1 (5 bases). CDR1 is SGHKS and CDR2 is YYEKEE in the germline V gene (reference sequence). Trimming shortened V by 4 bases and J by 0 bases, and 10 bases separated the two germline ends. The length of the CDR3 is 14 residues. This CDR3 reads CASSARQMNTEAFF. The CDR3 DNA reads as TGTGCCAGCAGCGCCAGACAGATGAACACTGAAGCTTTCTTT.

Ten or more counts support this clonotype. V usage is TRBV7-2 and J usage is TRBJ2-7; TRBD2 is a possible D gene (7 bases). The CDR3 consists of 16 residues. CDR1 is SGHTA and CDR2 is FQGNSA in the germline V gene. V was pared by 4 bases and J by 2 bases, with 18 bases between. CDR3 sequence reads: CASSSKGGVSTYEQYF. CDR3 in DNA: TGTGCCAGCAGCTCAAAAGGGGGGGTTTCTACCTACGAGCAGTACTTC.

This clonotype was observed a few times. V and J are TRBV7-9 and TRBJ2-3; no clear D gene. Deletions cut 5 bases from V and 5 bases from J, with 17 bases between. The CDR3 length is 15 residues. The germline V gene encodes CDR1 SEHNR and CDR2 FQNEAQ (reference sequence). The CDR3 sequence: CASSPPPAEEDTQYF. The CDR3 nucleotides are TGTGCCAGCAGCCCTCCTCCGGCCGAAGAAGATACGCAGTATTTT.

The table lists this clonotype with a few counts. V and J are TRBV7-7 and TRBJ2-2; a possible D gene is TRBD1 (7 bases). V gave up 3 bases and J gave up 4 bases, with 12 bases separating them. The germline V gene encodes CDR1 SSHAT and CDR2 FNYEAQ (reference sequence). The CDR3 totals 15 residues. The CDR3: CASSFNQGGTGELFF. The DNA for the CDR3 is TGTGCCAGCAGCTTTAATCAGGGGGGCACCGGGGAGCTGTTTTTT.

The chain joins TRBV20-1 to TRBJ2-5; the match to TRBD1 covers 9 bases. The V gene's germline CDR1 is DFQATT and CDR2 SNEGSKA (reference sequence). This CDR3 is 14 amino acids long. Trimming removed 6 bases from V and 1 base from J; junction bases left unmatched: 6. CDR3: CSAEPGQGQETQYF. DNA for the CDR3: TGCAGTGCAGAGCCGGGACAGGGCCAAGAGACCCAGTACTTC.

This clonotype was detected ten times or more. The chain has TRBV29-1 and TRBJ2-7, with D perhaps assigned TRBD1 or TRBD2 (7 bases each). Germline CDR1 and CDR2: SQVTM and ANQGSEA. CDR3 length: 13 amino acids. Trimming left V 6 bases short and J 4 bases short, with 16 bases between. CDR3 DNA sequence: TGCAGCGTCGGGGGGACAGCCGCTTACGAGCAGTACTTC. This sequence encodes CSVGGTAAYEQYF.

This clonotype showed up just a few times. The chain has TRBV7-3 and TRBJ1-6; no reliable D call. CDR1 and CDR2 (germline): SGHTA, FQGTGA. The CDR3 length is 14 residues. V dropped 0 bases and J dropped 9 bases, with 9 bases sitting between them. CDR3 amino acids: CASSLTPSISPLHF. The CDR3 DNA reads as TGTGCCAGCAGCTTAACCCCCTCTATTTCACCCCTCCACTTT. The full variable domain, its missing parts supplied by reference TRBV7-3 and TRBJ1-6, is GAGVSQTPSNKVTEKGKYVELRCDPISGHTALYWYRQSLGQGPEFLIYFQGTGAADDSGLPNDRFFAVRPEGSVSTLKIQRTERGDSAVYLCASSLTPSISPLHFGNGTRLTVT.

The rearrangement links TRBV5-1 to TRBJ1-1; perhaps TRBD1 as D (5 bases). The CDR3 contains 13 residues. The V and J ends lost 4 bases and 10 bases respectively, with 17 bases between them. CDR1 and CDR2 from the germline V gene are SGHRS and YFSETQ. The CDR3 sequence is CASSQGLPVGAFF. In DNA form, the CDR3 reads TGCGCCAGCAGCCAGGGACTCCCGGTCGGAGCTTTCTTT.

The rearrangement links TRBV5-5 to TRBJ2-1; either TRBD1 or TRBD2 may fit D (6 bases each). CDR1 is SGHKS and CDR2 is YYEKEE in the germline V gene (reference sequence). The V gene lost 4 bases and the J gene lost 5 bases, with 13 bases spanning the gap. The CDR3 loop spans 14 amino acids. The CDR3 spells CASSTGTVHNEQFF. The CDR3 DNA sequence: TGTGCCAGCAGCACAGGGACTGTACACAATGAGCAGTTCTTC.

A single count supports this clonotype. The rearrangement links TRBV28 to TRBJ2-1; D possibly corresponds to TRBD2 (7 bases). CDR3 length: 16 residues. Trimming removed 0 bases from V and 4 bases from J, with 13 bases in between. Germline V gene data show CDR1 as MDHEN and CDR2 as SYDVKM. CDR3 protein: CASSLWGSGTYNEQFF. The DNA of the CDR3 is TGTGCCAGCAGTTTATGGGGCAGCGGGACATACAATGAGCAGTTCTTC.

The rearrangement links TRBV20-1 to TRBJ2-6; the match to TRBD1 covers 9 bases. Unmatched junction bases numbered 2, after V lost 5 bases and J lost 0 bases. The CDR3 spans 15 residues. In germline, CDR1 is DFQATT, CDR2 SNEGSKA (reference sequence). CDR3 sequence (DNA): TGCAGTGCTGCACAGGGGGCCTCTGGGGCCAACGTCCTGACTTTC. It translates to CSAAQGASGANVLTF.

A few counts support this clonotype. V gene TRBV6-1 combines with J gene TRBJ2-3; D remains ambiguous. The CDR3 has 13 amino acids. Trimming removed 6 bases from V and 0 bases from J, with 7 bases in between. The germline CDR1 and CDR2 sequences are MNHNS and SASEGT. CDR3 nucleotides: TGTGCCAGCAGACCGACGAGCACAGATACGCAGTATTTT. Translating it yields CASRPTSTDTQYF.

The CDR3 DNA reads as TGCGCCAGCAGCCAAGCCCGCGGACAGGGGGCGGTGGGCAATCAGCCCCAGCATTTT. Translating it yields CASSQARGQGAVGNQPQHF. The chain is built from TRBV4-1 and TRBJ1-5, with 11 nucleotides matching TRBD1. This CDR3 spans 19 amino acids. The germline V gene encodes CDR1 MGHRA and CDR2 YSYEKL. The V segment lost 1 base and the J segment 2 bases; nucleotides outside the gene matches: 10.

The chain joins TRBV20-1 to TRBJ2-1, with D unclear. CDR3 length: 15 amino acids. Trimming left V 3 bases short and J 7 bases short, with 19 bases between. The V gene's germline CDR1 is DFQATT and CDR2 SNEGSKA (reference sequence). The CDR3 reads CSARGDWPRGNEQFF. The CDR3 coding sequence is TGCAGTGCTAGGGGTGACTGGCCCCGCGGAAATGAGCAGTTCTTC.

This clonotype was detected only a few times. This rearrangement joins TRBV10-3 to TRBJ2-5; D is ambiguous. The V gene's germline CDR1 is ENHRY and CDR2 SYGVKD. The CDR3 is made up of 14 amino acids. Trimming took off 4 bases at V and 1 base at J, with 10 bases between the two ends. CDR3 DNA: TGTGCCATCAGTGTAGGAGACACCCAAGAGACCCAGTACTTC. This sequence encodes CAISVGDTQETQYF.

The CDR3 loop reads CSARRTASYEQYF. The CDR3 DNA reads TGCAGTGCCCGGAGAACAGCCTCCTACGAGCAGTACTTC. J is TRBJ2-7 and V is TRBV20-1; D is uncertain. V lost 6 bases, J lost 0 bases, and 12 bases lay in between. This CDR3 contains 13 residues. Per the germline V gene, CDR1 is DFQATT and CDR2 is SNEGSKA (reference sequence).

This chain links TRBV20-1 with TRBJ2-7, with 8 bases that match TRBD1. Trimming took 3 bases from V and 3 from J; bases not matched to a gene: 4. The CDR3 totals 13 residues. Germline V gene lookup returns CDR1 DFQATT and CDR2 SNEGSKA (reference sequence). As DNA, the CDR3 is TGCAGTGCTAGTTCAGGGGGCGGCTACGAGCAGTACTTC. It is translated as CSASSGGGYEQYF.

This clonotype was detected a few times. The rearrangement joins TRBV9 to TRBJ2-1; D uncertain. V was trimmed by 0 bases and J by 2 bases, leaving 6 bases between them. The CDR3 sequence is 14 residues long. Per germline, CDR1 SGDLS and CDR2 YYNGEE. CDR3 protein: CASSVAFAYNEQFF. The CDR3 DNA follows: TGTGCCAGCAGCGTAGCGTTCGCCTACAATGAGCAGTTCTTC. The variable domain in full, with the rest retrieved from reference TRBV9 and TRBJ2-1, is DSGVTQTPKHLITATGQRVTLRCSPRSGDLSVYWYQQSLDQGLQFLIQYYNGEERAKGNILERFSAQQFPDLHSELNLSSLELGDSALYFCASSVAFAYNEQFFGPGTRLTVL.

There are a few counts of this clonotype. This chain links TRBV21-1 with TRBJ2-2; TRBD1, as called in the table, went unchecked against the DNA. TRBV21-1 is a recognized pseudogene. The CDR3 is made up of 14 amino acids. The CDR3 reads CASGGGVDTGELFF. The CDR3 nucleotides are TGTGCCAGCGGAGGGGGCGTCGACACCGGGGAGCTGTTTTTT.

This clonotype has ten or more counts. The gene calls are TRBV9 and TRBJ2-7; 7 bases map to TRBD2. V shed 2 bases and J 3 bases; nucleotides not matched to a gene: 8. Per germline, CDR1 SGDLS and CDR2 YYNGEE. There are 15 residues in the CDR3. CDR3 region: CASSVLAEDLYEQYF. CDR3 sequence (DNA): TGTGCCAGCAGCGTCCTAGCGGAGGACCTCTACGAGCAGTACTTC.

This chain links TRBV20-1 with TRBJ2-1; 11 nucleotides line up with TRBD1. The CDR3 is 17 residues long. Trimming took 4 bases from V and 5 from J; bases not matched to a gene: 13. Germline CDR1 is DFQATT and CDR2 is SNEGSKA (reference sequence). The CDR3, as DNA: TGCAGTGCTACCGGCCCGGGACAGGGGGGGCGTCACAATGAGCAGTTCTTC. Translated: CSATGPGQGGRHNEQFF.

This clonotype was detected only a few times. The chain is built from TRBV7-2 and TRBJ1-6, with D tentatively TRBD1 (5 bases). Germline assignment: CDR1 SGHTA and CDR2 FQGNSA. V lost 1 base, J lost 8 bases, and 15 bases lay in between. This CDR3 is built from 16 residues. The CDR3 is CASSLGGVRDYSPLHF. CDR3 nucleotides: TGTGCCAGCAGCTTAGGGGGGGTGCGGGACTATTCACCCCTCCACTTT.

This clonotype was counted a few times. This chain uses TRBV5-1 with TRBJ1-1; possible D gene TRBD1, 6 bases. The germline V and J ends were trimmed by 3 bases and 3 bases, with 18 bases remaining between them. In germline, CDR1 is SGHRS, CDR2 YFSETQ. There are 16 residues in the CDR3. CDR3 in amino acids: CASSSDRRGSDTEAFF. The CDR3 DNA sequence: TGCGCCAGCAGCTCAGACAGGCGAGGATCAGACACTGAAGCTTTCTTT.

The chain links TRBV29-1 to TRBJ2-7, with 8 bases lining up with TRBD1. V shed 6 bases and J 3 bases; nucleotides not matched to a gene: 7. CDR1 is SQVTM and CDR2 is ANQGSEA in the germline V gene. The CDR3 consists of 13 residues. The CDR3 loop is CSVYTGGLYEQYF. CDR3 coding DNA: TGCAGCGTGTACACAGGGGGTCTCTACGAGCAGTACTTC.